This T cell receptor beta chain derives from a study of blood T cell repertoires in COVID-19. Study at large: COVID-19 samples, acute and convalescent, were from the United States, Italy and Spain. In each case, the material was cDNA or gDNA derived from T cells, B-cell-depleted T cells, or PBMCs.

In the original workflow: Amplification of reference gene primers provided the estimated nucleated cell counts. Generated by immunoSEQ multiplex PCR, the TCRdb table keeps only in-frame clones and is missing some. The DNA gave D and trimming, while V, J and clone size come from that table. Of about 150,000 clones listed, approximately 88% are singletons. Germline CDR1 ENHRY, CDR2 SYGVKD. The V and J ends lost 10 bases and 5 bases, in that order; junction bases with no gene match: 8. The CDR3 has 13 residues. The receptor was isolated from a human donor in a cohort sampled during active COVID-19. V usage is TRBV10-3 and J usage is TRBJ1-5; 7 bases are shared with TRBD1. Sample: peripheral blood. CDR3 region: CATLDREDQPQHF. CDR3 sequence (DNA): TGTGCCACACTAGACAGGGAGGATCAGCCCCAGCATTTT.